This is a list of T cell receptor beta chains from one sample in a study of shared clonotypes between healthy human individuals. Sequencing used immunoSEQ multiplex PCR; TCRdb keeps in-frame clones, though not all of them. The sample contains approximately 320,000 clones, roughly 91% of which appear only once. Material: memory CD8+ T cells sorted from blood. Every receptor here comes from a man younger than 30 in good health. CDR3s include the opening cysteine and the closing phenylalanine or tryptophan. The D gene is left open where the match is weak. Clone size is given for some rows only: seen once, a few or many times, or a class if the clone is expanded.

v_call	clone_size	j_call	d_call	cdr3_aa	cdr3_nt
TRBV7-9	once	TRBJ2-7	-	CASSFNFYEQYF	TGTGCCAGCAGCTTTAATTTCTACGAGCAGTACTTC
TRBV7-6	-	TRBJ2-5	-	CASRDRGASKETQYF	TGTGCCAGCAGGGATCGGGGGGCTAGTAAAGAGACCCAGTACTTC
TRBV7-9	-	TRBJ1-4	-	CASSPHAHPAEKLFF	TGTGCCAGCAGCCCTCACGCACATCCGGCTGAAAAACTGTTTTTT
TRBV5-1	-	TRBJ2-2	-	CASSRNRETNTGELFF	TGCGCCAGCAGCAGGAACAGGGAAACGAACACCGGGGAGCTGTTTTTT
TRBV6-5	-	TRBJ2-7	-	CASSYGKGSYEQYF	TGTGCCAGCAGTTACGGCAAGGGCTCCTACGAGCAGTACTTC
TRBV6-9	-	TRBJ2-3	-	CASASTDTQYF	TGTGCCAGCGCAAGCACAGATACGCAGTATTTT
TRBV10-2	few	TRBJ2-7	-	CASRFSRNEQYF	TGCGCCAGCAGATTTTCCAGGAACGAGCAGTACTTC
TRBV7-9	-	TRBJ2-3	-	CASSRGTDSTDTQYF	TGTGCCAGCAGCCGGGGGACAGACAGCACAGATACGCAGTATTTT
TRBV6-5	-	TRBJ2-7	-	CASSSTRVGEQYF	TGTGCCAGCAGTTCTACAAGGGTCGGCGAGCAGTACTTC
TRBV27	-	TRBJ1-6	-	CASSTRPTFNSPLHF	TGTGCCAGCAGTACCCGTCCGACCTTTAATTCACCCCTCCACTTT
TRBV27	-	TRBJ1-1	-	CASTLGGNTEAFF	TGTGCCAGCACCCTAGGAGGGAACACTGAAGCTTTCTTT
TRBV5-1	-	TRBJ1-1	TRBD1	CASRDTGGTEAFF	TGCGCCAGCAGGGATACAGGGGGCACTGAAGCTTTCTTT
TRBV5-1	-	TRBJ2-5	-	CASRKGTGEETQYF	TGCGCCAGCAGGAAAGGGACTGGGGAAGAGACCCAGTACTTC
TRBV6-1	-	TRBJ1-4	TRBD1	CASSEAFLGQGEEKLFF	TGTGCCAGCAGTGAAGCGTTCCTGGGACAGGGGGAAGAAAAACTGTTTTTT
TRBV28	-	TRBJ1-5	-	CASSFSGVNQPQHF	TGTGCCAGCAGTTTTTCAGGGGTGAATCAGCCCCAGCATTTT
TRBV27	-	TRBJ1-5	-	CASSLKGSNQPQHF	TGTGCCAGCAGTTTAAAGGGTTCTAATCAGCCCCAGCATTTT
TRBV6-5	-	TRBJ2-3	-	CASSYSSDLSTDTQYF	TGTGCCAGCAGTTACTCGTCGGACTTATCCACAGATACGCAGTATTTT
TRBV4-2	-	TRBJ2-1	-	CASSQVGRAVNNEQFF	TGTGCCAGCAGCCAAGTCGGCCGTGCGGTAAACAATGAGCAGTTCTTC
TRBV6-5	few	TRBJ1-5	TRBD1	CASSSGYQGVDQPQHF	TGTGCCAGCAGTTCAGGTTATCAGGGGGTTGATCAGCCCCAGCATTTT
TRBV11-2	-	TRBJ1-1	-	CASSLLTGRGAEAFF	TGTGCCAGCAGCTTACTAACTGGGAGAGGCGCTGAAGCTTTCTTT
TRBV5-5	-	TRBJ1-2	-	CASSSYGGLGYGYTF	TGTGCCAGCAGTTCTTATGGGGGACTTGGCTATGGCTACACCTTC
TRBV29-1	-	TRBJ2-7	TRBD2	CSVGLGVYEQYF	TGCAGCGTAGGACTAGGGGTCTACGAGCAGTACTTC
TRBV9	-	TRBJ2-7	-	CASSVGGSSYEQYF	TGTGCCAGCAGCGTAGGTGGCAGCTCCTACGAGCAGTACTTC
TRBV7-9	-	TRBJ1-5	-	CASSQDYSNQPQHF	TGTGCCAGCAGCCAGGATTATAGCAATCAGCCCCAGCATTTT
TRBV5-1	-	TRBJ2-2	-	CASRGTETNTGELFF	TGCGCCAGCCGGGGGACAGAAACGAACACCGGGGAGCTGTTTTTT